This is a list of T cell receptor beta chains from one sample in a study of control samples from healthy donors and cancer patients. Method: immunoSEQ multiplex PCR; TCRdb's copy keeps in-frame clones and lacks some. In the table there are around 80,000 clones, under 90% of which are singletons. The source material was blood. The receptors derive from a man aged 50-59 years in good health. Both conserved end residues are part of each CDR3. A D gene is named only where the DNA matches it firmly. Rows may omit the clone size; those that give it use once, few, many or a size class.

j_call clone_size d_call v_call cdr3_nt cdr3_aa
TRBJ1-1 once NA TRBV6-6 TGTGCCAGCAGTTACACAAAGGCGAACACTGAAGCTTTCTTT CASSYTKANTEAFF
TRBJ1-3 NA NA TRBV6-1 TGTGCCAGCAGTGAACTATCCTCTGGAAACACCATATATTTT CASSELSSGNTIYF
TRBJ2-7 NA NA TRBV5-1 TGCGCCAGCAGTCCACAAGGGGAAAGCTCCTACGAGCAGTACTTC CASSPQGESSYEQYF
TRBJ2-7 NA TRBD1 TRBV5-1 TGCGCCAGCAGCTTGAACCCTGTAGGGACAGGGTCCTACGAGCAGTACTTC CASSLNPVGTGSYEQYF
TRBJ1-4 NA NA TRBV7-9 TGTGCCAGCAGCTCGCCGAAGGATGAAAAACTGTTTTTT CASSSPKDEKLFF
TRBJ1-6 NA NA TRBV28 TGTGCCAGCAGTCAACGGAGAGGCGCATCCTATAATTCACCCCTCCACTTT CASSQRRGASYNSPLHF
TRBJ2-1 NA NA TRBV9 TGTGCCAGCAGCGGGACCATCGGGACATCTTACAATGAGCAGTTCTTC CASSGTIGTSYNEQFF
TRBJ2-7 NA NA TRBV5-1 TGCGCCAGCAGCTCCGACTGGCGCTCCTACGAGCAGTACTTC CASSSDWRSYEQYF
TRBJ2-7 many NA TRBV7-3 TGTGCCAGCAGCTTAAATCCTGGTTACGAGCAGTACTTC CASSLNPGYEQYF
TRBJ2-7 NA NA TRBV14 TGTGCCAGCAGCGCCCAGACAGGACCCTACTACGAGCAGTACTTC CASSAQTGPYYEQYF
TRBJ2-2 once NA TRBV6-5 TGTGCCAGCAGTTACTCTACTGGGGAGCTGTTTTTT CASSYSTGELFF
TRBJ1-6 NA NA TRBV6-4 TGTGCCAGCAGTAGAGGCGATAATTCACCCCTCCACTTT CASSRGDNSPLHF
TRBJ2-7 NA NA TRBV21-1 TGTGCCAGCAGCAAAGCCGGCCCGGCGCACGAGCAGTACTTC CASSKAGPAHEQYF
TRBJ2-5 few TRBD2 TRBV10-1 TGCGCCAGCAGTGATGCCGGGACTAATAAAGAGACCCAGTACTTC CASSDAGTNKETQYF
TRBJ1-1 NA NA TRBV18 TGTGCCAGCTCACCCGGCCGGGACGTTAAGAGGGCTTTCTTT CASSPGRDVKRAFF
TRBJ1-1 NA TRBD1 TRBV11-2 TGTGCCAGCAGCTTAGGGACAGGCCTGAACACTGAAGCTTTCTTT CASSLGTGLNTEAFF
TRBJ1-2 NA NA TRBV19 TGTGCCAGTAGGAATTACTCCCCCGACAGACTTAACTATGGCTACACCTTC CASRNYSPDRLNYGYTF
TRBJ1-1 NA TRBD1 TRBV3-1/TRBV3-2 TGTGCCAGCAGCCGCCCCGGGGGGGGACAGGGGAAGGGTGGAGCTTTCTTT CASSRPGGGQGKGGAFF
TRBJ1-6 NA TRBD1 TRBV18 TGTGCCAGCTCACCGGACAGGGGTAATTCACCCCTCCACTTT CASSPDRGNSPLHF
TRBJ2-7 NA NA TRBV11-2 TGTGCCAGCAGCTTAGATGGGCAAGGAGGGGACGAGCAGTACTTC CASSLDGQGGDEQYF
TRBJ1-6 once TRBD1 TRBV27 TGTGCCAGCAGTTTAAGGGGACAGGGGCGCTGGAATTCACCCCTCCACTTT CASSLRGQGRWNSPLHF
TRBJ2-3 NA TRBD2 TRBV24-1 TGTGCCACCAGTGCGGCGACTAGCGGGGGTTTCACAGATACGCAGTATTTT CATSAATSGGFTDTQYF
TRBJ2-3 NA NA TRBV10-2 TGCGCCAGCAGTGAGTTGCTGGACACAGATACGCAGTATTTT CASSELLDTDTQYF
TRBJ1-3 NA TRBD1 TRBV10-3 TGTGCCATCAGTGTAGGACAGGGGAGAGTTATCTCTGGAAACACCATATATTTT CAISVGQGRVISGNTIYF
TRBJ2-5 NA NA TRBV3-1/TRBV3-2 TGTGCCAGCAGCCAACCCCGGGACTTCCAAGAGACCCAGTACTTC CASSQPRDFQETQYF
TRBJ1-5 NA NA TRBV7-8 TGTGCCAGCAGCCTGGACGGGAATCAGCCCCAGCATTTT CASSLDGNQPQHF
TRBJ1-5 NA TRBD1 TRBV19 TGTGCCAGTAGTGCTTACGGGACAGGGCTTAGCAATCAGCCCCAGCATTTT CASSAYGTGLSNQPQHF
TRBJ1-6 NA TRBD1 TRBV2 TGTGCCAGCAGGGGACAGCGTAATTCACCCCTCCACTTT CASRGQRNSPLHF
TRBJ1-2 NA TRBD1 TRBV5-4 TGTGCCAGCAGCCCCACCGGGACAGGATCTAACTATGGCTACACCTTC CASSPTGTGSNYGYTF
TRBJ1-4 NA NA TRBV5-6 TGTGCCAGCAGCTTGGATGGGGGGCGGTCTAATGAAAAACTGTTTTTT CASSLDGGRSNEKLFF
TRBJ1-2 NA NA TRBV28 TGTGCCAGCAGTTTGGGACGGATCTATGGCTACACCTTC CASSLGRIYGYTF
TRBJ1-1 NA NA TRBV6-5 TGTGCCAGCAGCCGGTCCACTGAAGCTTTCTTT CASSRSTEAFF
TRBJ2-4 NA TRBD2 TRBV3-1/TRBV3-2 TGTGCCAGCAGCCCGGACCGGCGGGGGACTGGAAACATTCAGTACTTC CASSPDRRGTGNIQYF
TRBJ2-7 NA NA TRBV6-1 TGTGCCAGCAGTGAAGGGTTCAGGACCTACGAGCAGTACTTC CASSEGFRTYEQYF
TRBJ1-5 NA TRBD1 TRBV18 TGTGCCAGCTCCCCCGGGACAGGGCCGGGGAATCAGCCCCAGCATTTT CASSPGTGPGNQPQHF
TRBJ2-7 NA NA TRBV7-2 TGTGCCAGCAGCCTCCGAGACGGAACGATCTACGAGCAGTACTTC CASSLRDGTIYEQYF
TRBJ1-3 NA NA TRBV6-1 TGTGCCAGCAATGAAGGGGGATTTGGAAACACCATATATTTT CASNEGGFGNTIYF
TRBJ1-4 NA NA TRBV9 TGTGCCAGCAGCGTAGATTTCGGACCAGGTGAAAAACTGTTTTTT CASSVDFGPGEKLFF